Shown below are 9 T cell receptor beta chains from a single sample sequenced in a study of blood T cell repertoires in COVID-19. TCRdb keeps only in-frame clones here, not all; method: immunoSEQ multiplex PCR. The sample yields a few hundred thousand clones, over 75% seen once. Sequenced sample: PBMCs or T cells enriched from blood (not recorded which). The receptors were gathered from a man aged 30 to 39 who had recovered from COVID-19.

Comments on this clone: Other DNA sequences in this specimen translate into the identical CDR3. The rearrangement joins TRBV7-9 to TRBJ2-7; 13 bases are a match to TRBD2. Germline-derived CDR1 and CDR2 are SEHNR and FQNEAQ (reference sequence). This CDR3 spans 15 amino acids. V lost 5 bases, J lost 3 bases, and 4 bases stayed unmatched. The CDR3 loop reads CASSRTSGSFYEQYF. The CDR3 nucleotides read TGTGCCAGCAGCAGGACTAGCGGGAGTTTCTACGAGCAGTACTTC.

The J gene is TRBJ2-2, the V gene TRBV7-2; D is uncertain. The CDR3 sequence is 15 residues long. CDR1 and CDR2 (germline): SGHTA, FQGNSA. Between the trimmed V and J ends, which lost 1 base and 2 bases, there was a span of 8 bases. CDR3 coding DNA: TGTGCCAGCAGCTTAGGACTGGTTAACACCGGGGAGCTGTTTTTT. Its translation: CASSLGLVNTGELFF.

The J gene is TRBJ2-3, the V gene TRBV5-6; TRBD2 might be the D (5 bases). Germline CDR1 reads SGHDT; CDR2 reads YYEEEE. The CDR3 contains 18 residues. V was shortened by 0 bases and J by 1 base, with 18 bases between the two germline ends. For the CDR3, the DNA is TGTGCCAGCAGCTTGGCCTTGGGGAAATCTAGCCGCACAGATACGCAGTATTTT. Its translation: CASSLALGKSSRTDTQYF. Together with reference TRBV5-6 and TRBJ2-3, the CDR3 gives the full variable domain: DAGVTQSPTHLIKTRGQQVTLRCSPKSGHDTVSWYQQALGQGPQFIFQYYEEEERQRGNFPDRFSGHQFPNYSSELNVNALLLGDSALYLCASSLALGKSSRTDTQYFGPGTRLTVL.

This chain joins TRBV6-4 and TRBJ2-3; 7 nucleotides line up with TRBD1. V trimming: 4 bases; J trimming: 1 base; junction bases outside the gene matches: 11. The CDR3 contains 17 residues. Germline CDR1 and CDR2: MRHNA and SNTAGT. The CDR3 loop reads CASSVTGSGARTDTQYF. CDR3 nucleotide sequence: TGTGCCAGCAGTGTGACAGGGTCCGGGGCCCGCACAGATACGCAGTATTTT.

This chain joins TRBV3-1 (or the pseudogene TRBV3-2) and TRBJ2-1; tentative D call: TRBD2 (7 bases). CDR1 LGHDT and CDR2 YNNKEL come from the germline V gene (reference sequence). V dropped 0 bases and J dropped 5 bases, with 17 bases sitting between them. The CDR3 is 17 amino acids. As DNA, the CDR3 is TGTGCCAGCAGCCAAGACCCCGGACTAGGGGGAAACAATGAGCAGTTCTTC. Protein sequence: CASSQDPGLGGNNEQFF.

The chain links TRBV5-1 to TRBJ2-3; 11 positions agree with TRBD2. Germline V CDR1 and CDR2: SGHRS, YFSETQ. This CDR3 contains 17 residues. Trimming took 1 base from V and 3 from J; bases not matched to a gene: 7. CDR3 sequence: CASSLLLAGVGTDTQYF. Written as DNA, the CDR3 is TGCGCCAGCAGCTTGCTACTAGCGGGAGTAGGGACAGATACGCAGTATTTT.

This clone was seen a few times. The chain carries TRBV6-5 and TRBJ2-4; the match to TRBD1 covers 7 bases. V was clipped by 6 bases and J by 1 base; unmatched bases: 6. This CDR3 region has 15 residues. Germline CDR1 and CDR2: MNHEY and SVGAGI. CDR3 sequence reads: CASRSGGDAKNIQYF. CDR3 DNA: TGTGCCAGCAGGTCAGGGGGTGACGCCAAAAACATTCAGTACTTC.

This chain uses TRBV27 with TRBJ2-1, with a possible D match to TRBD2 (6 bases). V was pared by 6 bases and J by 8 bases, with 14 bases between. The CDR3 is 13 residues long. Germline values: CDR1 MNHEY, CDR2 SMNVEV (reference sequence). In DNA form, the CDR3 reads TGTGCCAGCAGCGTGGGAGGCGGGCATGAGCAGTTCTTC. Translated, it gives CASSVGGGHEQFF.

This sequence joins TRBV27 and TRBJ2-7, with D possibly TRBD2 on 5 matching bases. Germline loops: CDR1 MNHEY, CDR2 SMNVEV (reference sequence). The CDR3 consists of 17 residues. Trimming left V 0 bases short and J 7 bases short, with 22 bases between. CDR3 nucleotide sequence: TGTGCCAGCAGTTTATCCCTTGGAGGACGAGCCGGTTGGGAGCAGTACTTC. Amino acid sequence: CASSLSLGGRAGWEQYF.